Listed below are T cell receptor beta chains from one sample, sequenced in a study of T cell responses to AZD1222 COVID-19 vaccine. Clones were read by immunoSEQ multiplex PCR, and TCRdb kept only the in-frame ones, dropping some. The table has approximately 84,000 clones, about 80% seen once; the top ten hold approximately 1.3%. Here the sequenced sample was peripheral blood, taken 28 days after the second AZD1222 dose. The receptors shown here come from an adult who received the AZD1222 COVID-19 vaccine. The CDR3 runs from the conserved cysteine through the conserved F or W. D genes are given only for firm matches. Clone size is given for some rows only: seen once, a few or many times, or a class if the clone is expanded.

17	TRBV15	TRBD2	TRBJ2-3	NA	CATSRDKGLAVGDTQYF	TGTGCCACCAGCAGAGATAAGGGCCTAGCGGTGGGCGATACGCAGTATTTT
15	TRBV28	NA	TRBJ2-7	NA	CASSREIVGFYEQYF	TGTGCCAGCAGTCGAGAAATAGTAGGCTTCTACGAGCAGTACTTC
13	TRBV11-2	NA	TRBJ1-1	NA	CASSRELDTEAFF	TGTGCCAGCAGCCGAGAGCTGGACACTGAAGCTTTCTTT
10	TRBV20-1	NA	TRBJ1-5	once	CSAGDQPQHF	TGCAGTGCCGGAGATCAGCCCCAGCATTTT
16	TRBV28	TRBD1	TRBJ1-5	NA	CASSQLTGSGNQPQHF	TGTGCCAGCAGCCAACTGACAGGGTCGGGAAATCAGCCCCAGCATTTT
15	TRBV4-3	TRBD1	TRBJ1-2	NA	CASSQDPDREDGYTF	TGCGCCAGCAGCCAAGATCCGGACAGGGAGGATGGCTACACCTTC
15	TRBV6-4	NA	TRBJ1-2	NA	CASSASPGTDFDYTF	TGTGCCAGCAGTGCCTCCCCGGGCACTGACTTTGACTACACCTTC
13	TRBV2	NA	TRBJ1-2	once	CASVGGGRGGYTF	TGTGCCAGCGTTGGCGGGGGTAGAGGTGGCTACACCTTC
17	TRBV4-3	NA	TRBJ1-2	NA	CASSQDFTPLGRYGYTF	TGCGCCAGCAGCCAAGATTTTACCCCCCTTGGTCGGTATGGCTACACCTTC
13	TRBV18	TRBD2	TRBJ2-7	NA	CASSYGRAYEQYF	TGTGCCAGCTCATACGGGAGGGCCTACGAGCAGTACTTC
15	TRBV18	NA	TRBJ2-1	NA	CASSPRGPPNNEQFF	TGTGCCAGCTCACCACGCGGCCCCCCTAACAATGAGCAGTTCTTC
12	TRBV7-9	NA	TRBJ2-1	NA	CASSSQGGEQFF	TGTGCCAGCAGCTCGCAGGGGGGTGAGCAGTTCTTC
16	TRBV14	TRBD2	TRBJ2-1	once	CASSQDLAGVRNEQFF	TGTGCCAGCAGCCAAGATCTAGCGGGAGTGAGGAATGAGCAGTTCTTC
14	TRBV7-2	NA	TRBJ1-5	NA	CASSLDQGGQPQHF	TGTGCCAGCAGCTTAGATCAAGGGGGACAGCCCCAGCATTTT
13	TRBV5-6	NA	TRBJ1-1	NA	CASSLGDYTEAFF	TGTGCCAGCAGCTTGGGGGATTACACTGAAGCTTTCTTT
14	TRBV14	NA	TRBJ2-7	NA	CASSQENPGHEQYF	TGTGCCAGCAGCCAAGAGAATCCTGGCCACGAGCAGTACTTC
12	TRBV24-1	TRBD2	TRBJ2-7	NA	CATSAERGRQYF	TGTGCCACCAGCGCCGAGCGGGGGCGGCAGTACTTC
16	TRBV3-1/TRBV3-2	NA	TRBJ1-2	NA	CASSQGGATGHYGYTF	TGTGCCAGCAGCCAAGGCGGGGCTACGGGACACTATGGCTACACCTTC
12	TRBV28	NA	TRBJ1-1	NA	CASSPGGGRAFF	TGTGCCAGCAGCCCTGGAGGGGGGAGAGCTTTCTTT
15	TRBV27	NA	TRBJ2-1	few	CASSSRVGAYNEQFF	TGTGCCAGCAGTTCCAGGGTCGGTGCCTACAATGAGCAGTTCTTC
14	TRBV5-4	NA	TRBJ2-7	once	CASSLERSSYEQYF	TGTGCCAGCAGCTTGGAAAGGTCCTCCTACGAGCAGTACTTC
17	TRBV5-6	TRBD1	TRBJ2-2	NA	CASSPEAGQGTTGELFF	TGTGCCAGCAGCCCCGAGGCAGGACAGGGGACCACCGGGGAGCTGTTTTTT
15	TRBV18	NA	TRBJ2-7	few	CASSPTGFRDNEQYF	TGTGCCAGCTCACCCACGGGATTCCGGGACAATGAGCAGTACTTC
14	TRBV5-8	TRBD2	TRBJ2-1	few	CASSFGSGLGVGFF	TGTGCCAGCAGCTTTGGTAGCGGGTTAGGCGTTGGGTTCTTC
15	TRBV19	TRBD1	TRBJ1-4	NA	CASSSGQVRNEKLFF	TGTGCCAGTAGTTCCGGACAGGTCCGGAATGAAAAACTGTTTTTT
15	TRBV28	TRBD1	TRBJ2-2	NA	CASRGTGDNTGELFF	TGTGCCAGCAGGGGGACAGGAGACAACACCGGGGAGCTGTTTTTT
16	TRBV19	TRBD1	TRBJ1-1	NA	CASSTQTGGPNTEAFF	TGTGCCAGTAGTACCCAGACAGGGGGCCCGAACACTGAAGCTTTCTTT
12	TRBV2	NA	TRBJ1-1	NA	CASSGFRGGAFF	TGTGCCAGCAGTGGATTTAGGGGGGGAGCTTTCTTT
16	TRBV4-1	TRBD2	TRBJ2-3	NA	CASSQGVGGGTDTQYF	TGCGCCAGCAGCCAAGGTGTCGGGGGGGGCACAGATACGCAGTATTTT
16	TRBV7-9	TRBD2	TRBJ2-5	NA	CASSLAPSGRGETQYF	TGTGCCAGCAGCTTAGCGCCTAGCGGGAGAGGAGAGACCCAGTACTTC
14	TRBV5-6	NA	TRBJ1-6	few	CASSAEGFNSPLHF	TGTGCCAGCAGCGCAGAGGGGTTCAATTCACCCCTCCACTTT
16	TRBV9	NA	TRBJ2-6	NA	CASSVSDSSGANVLTF	TGTGCCAGCAGCGTATCCGACAGCTCTGGGGCCAACGTCCTGACTTTC
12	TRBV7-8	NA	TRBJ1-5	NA	CASSQGLGPQHF	TGTGCCAGCAGTCAGGGCCTAGGGCCCCAGCATTTT
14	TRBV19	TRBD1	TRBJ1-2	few	CASQNQGARHGYTF	TGTGCCAGTCAGAATCAGGGGGCCCGCCATGGCTACACCTTC
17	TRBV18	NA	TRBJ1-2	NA	CASSPDQGRTWVDGYTF	TGTGCCAGCTCACCGGACCAGGGGAGGACTTGGGTTGATGGCTACACCTTC
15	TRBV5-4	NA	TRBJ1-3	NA	CASSFQGRRGNTIYF	TGTGCCAGCAGCTTCCAGGGGCGAAGAGGAAACACCATATATTTT
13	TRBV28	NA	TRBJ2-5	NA	CASSFLPQETQYF	TGTGCCAGCAGTTTTTTACCACAAGAGACCCAGTACTTC
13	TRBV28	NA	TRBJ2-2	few	CASNWGVPGELFF	TGTGCCAGCAATTGGGGTGTGCCCGGGGAGCTGTTTTTT
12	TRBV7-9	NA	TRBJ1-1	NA	CAGSRLNTEAFF	TGTGCCGGCAGCCGACTTAACACTGAAGCTTTCTTT